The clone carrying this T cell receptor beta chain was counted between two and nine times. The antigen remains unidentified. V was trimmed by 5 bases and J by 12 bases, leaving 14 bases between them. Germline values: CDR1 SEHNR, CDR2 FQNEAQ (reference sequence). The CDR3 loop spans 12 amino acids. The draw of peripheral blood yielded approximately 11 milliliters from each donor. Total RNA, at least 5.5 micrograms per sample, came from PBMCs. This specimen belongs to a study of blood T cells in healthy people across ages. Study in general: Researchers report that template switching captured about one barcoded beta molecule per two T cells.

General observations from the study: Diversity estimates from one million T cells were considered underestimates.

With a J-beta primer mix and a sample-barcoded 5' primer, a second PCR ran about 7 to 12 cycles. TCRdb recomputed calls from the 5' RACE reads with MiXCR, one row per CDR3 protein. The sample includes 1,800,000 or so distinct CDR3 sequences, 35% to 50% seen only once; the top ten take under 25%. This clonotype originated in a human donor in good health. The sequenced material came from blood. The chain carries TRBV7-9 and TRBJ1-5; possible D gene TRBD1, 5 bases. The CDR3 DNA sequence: TGTGCCAGCAGCCTATTGACAGAAGACCAGCATTTT. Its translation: CASSLLTEDQHF.